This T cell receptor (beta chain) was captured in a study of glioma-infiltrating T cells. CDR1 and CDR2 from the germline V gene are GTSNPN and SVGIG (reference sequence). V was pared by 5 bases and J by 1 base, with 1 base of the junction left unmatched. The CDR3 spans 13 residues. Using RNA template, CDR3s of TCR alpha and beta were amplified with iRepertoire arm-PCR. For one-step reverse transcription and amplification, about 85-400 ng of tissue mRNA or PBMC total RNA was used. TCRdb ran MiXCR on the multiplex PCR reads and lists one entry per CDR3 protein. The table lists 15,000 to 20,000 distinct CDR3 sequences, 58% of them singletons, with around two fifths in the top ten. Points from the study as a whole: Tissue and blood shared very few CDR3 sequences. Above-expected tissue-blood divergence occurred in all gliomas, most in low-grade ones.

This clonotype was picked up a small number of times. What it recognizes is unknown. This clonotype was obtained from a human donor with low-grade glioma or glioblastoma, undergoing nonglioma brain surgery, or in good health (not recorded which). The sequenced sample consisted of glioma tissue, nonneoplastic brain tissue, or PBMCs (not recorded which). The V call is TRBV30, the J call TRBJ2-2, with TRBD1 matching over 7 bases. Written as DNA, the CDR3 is TGTGCCTGGCGACAGGGGAACACCGGGGAGCTGTTTTTT. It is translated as CAWRQGNTGELFF.